The next 13 T cell receptor beta chains were all read from a single sample in a study of blood T cell repertoires in COVID-19 (dated by TCRdb to 2020 to 2022). The receptor library was made with the immunoSEQ multiplex PCR assay. Held by TCRdb, this immuneACCESS table contains in-frame sequences only and omits some clones. Under half of the omission traces to an unresolved V gene where checked; the cause of the rest is unknown. The sample profile shows fewer than 250,000 clones; roughly 90% of them were found once. The top ten clonotypes cover under 7.5% of the sample. Sequencing was performed on peripheral blood. The receptor source for this set is a man in his fifties or sixties who had recovered from COVID-19.

The chain combines TRBV4-1 with TRBJ2-7; maybe TRBD1 (6 bases). CDR1 and CDR2 from the germline V gene are MGHRA and YSYEKL. The V end was cut by 1 base, the J end by 2 bases, with 15 bases between. The CDR3 has 16 residues. The CDR3 loop is CASSQVWTELAYEQYF. CDR3 bases: TGCGCCAGCAGCCAAGTCTGGACAGAACTCGCCTACGAGCAGTACTTC.

The chain carries TRBV5-6 and TRBJ1-3; D uncertain. V was pared by 1 base and J by 3 bases, with 20 bases between. There are 18 residues in the CDR3. Germline loops: CDR1 SGHDT, CDR2 YYEEEE. This CDR3 reads CASSLTNTGRVGGNTIYF. The CDR3 DNA follows: TGTGCCAGCAGCTTGACAAACACCGGGAGGGTCGGTGGAAACACCATATATTTT. Full variable domain (rest looked up from reference TRBV5-6 and TRBJ1-3): DAGVTQSPTHLIKTRGQQVTLRCSPKSGHDTVSWYQQALGQGPQFIFQYYEEEERQRGNFPDRFSGHQFPNYSSELNVNALLLGDSALYLCASSLTNTGRVGGNTIYFGEGSWLTVV.

The gene calls are TRBV7-6 and TRBJ2-3, with 10 nucleotides matching TRBD2. The CDR3 is made up of 15 amino acids. From germline, CDR1 is SGHVS and CDR2 FNYEAQ. Trimming cost V 2 bases and J 6 bases; bases outside gene matches: 5. The CDR3 sequence is CASSLWTSGGDTQYF. The CDR3 nucleotides are TGTGCCAGCAGCTTATGGACTAGCGGAGGGGATACGCAGTATTTT.

The genes are TRBV5-5 and TRBJ1-5, with TRBD1 matching 8 bases. CDR3 size: 15 residues. CDR1 is SGHKS, CDR2 YYEKEE, per germline (reference sequence). V dropped 1 base and J dropped 2; count of bases not matched to a gene: 2. CDR3 DNA: TGTGCCAGCAGCTTGCAGGGGGCTGGCAATCAGCCCCAGCATTTT. Its protein is CASSLQGAGNQPQHF. The full variable domain, with the rest looked up from reference TRBV5-5 and TRBJ1-5, is DAGVTQSPTHLIKTRGQQVTLRCSPISGHKSVSWYQQVLGQGPQFIFQYYEKEERGRGNFPDRFSARQFPNYSSELNVNALLLGDSALYLCASSLQGAGNQPQHFGDGTRLSIL.

This chain uses TRBV23-1 with TRBJ2-1, with TRBD1 matching over 10 bases. TRBV23-1 is identified as an open reading frame with a role that is uncertain. V trimming: 8 bases; J trimming: 8 bases; junction bases outside the gene matches: 12. The CDR3 runs to 15 residues. The CDR3 region is CASPPRDRGSHEQFF. The CDR3 DNA reads as TGCGCCAGCCCTCCCAGGGACAGGGGTTCCCATGAGCAGTTCTTC.

This clone is a singleton in its sample. The V and J genes are TRBV5-1 and TRBJ2-2, with 10 positions matching TRBD1. The CDR3 consists of 14 residues. From germline, CDR1 is SGHRS and CDR2 YFSETQ. V shed 7 bases, J shed 4 bases, and the junction held 4 bases outside the gene matches. CDR3 coding DNA: TGCGCCAGCGGGACAGGGGTCTTCACCGGGGAGCTGTTTTTT. This codes for CASGTGVFTGELFF. The whole variable domain, remainder taken from reference TRBV5-1 and TRBJ2-2, is KAGVTQTPRYLIKTRGQQVTLSCSPISGHRSVSWYQQTPGQGLQFLFEYFSETQRNKGNFPGRFSGRQFSNSRSEMNVSTLELGDSALYLCASGTGVFTGELFFGEGSRLTVL.

The gene calls are TRBV28 and TRBJ2-1, with D unresolved. The germline gives CDR1 MDHEN, CDR2 SYDVKM. The CDR3 length is 15 residues. V was cut by 3 bases and J by 8 bases, with 17 bases left in between. The CDR3 bases are TGTGCCAGCAGTTTTTTACGGAACGGTCGGGATGAGCAGTTCTTC. It yields the protein CASSFLRNGRDEQFF.

A remark on this clone: One end of the junction is discordant with germline, which a read error may explain. The genes are TRBV19 and TRBJ2-7; 12 nucleotides align to TRBD2. Germline V gene sequence: CDR1 LNHDA, CDR2 SQIVND (reference sequence). The CDR3 consists of 15 residues. CDR3 in amino acids: CVSSPTSGRMGEQYF. CDR3 sequence (DNA): TGTGTCAGTAGTCCTACTAGCGGGAGGATGGGCGAGCAGTACTTC.

The CDR3, as DNA: TGTGCCAGCGACTCGGGAAATGAAAAACTGTTTTTT. It translates to CASDSGNEKLFF. The chain carries TRBV12-3 or TRBV12-4 and TRBJ1-4; D ambiguous. CDR3 size: 12 residues. V was clipped by 8 bases and J by 5 bases, with 9 bases between them.

This chain joins TRBV6-1 and TRBJ2-1; D possibly corresponds to TRBD2 (6 bases). Germline CDR1 MNHNS, CDR2 SASEGT. CDR3 length: 15 residues. V dropped 2 bases and J dropped 5 bases, with 13 bases sitting between them. This CDR3 is CASSESGAGNNEQFF. The DNA for the CDR3 is TGTGCCAGCAGTGAAAGCGGCGCGGGGAACAATGAGCAGTTCTTC.

V is TRBV19 and J is TRBJ2-4; D gene uncertain. CDR1 and CDR2 from the germline V gene are LNHDA and SQIVND (reference sequence). CDR3 length equals 15 residues. The V end lost 7 bases, the J end lost 0 bases, and 13 bases lay between the germline ends. The CDR3 nucleotides read TGTGCCAGTACCCACAGAGCATTAGCCAAAAACATTCAGTACTTC. Amino acids: CASTHRALAKNIQYF.

This rearrangement joins TRBV10-2 to TRBJ2-7; perhaps TRBD2 as D (5 bases). V lost 2 bases, J lost 1 base, and 9 bases lay in between. The CDR3 has 14 residues. The germline V gene encodes CDR1 WSHSY and CDR2 SAAADI. CDR3 in DNA: TGCGCCAGCAGTGAGCCCGAGGGATCCTACGAGCAGTACTTC. Translated, it gives CASSEPEGSYEQYF.

This clone was recorded only once. The chain links TRBV19 to TRBJ1-5; D is unresolved. The CDR3 runs 17 residues. Between the trimmed V and J ends, which lost 1 base and 0 bases, there was a span of 13 bases. Germline lookup yields CDR1 LNHDA and CDR2 SQIVND (reference sequence). CDR3 in amino acids: CASSIGSSGNSNQPQHF. DNA for the CDR3: TGTGCCAGTAGTATAGGTTCTTCGGGTAATAGCAATCAGCCCCAGCATTTT.